The present T cell receptor beta chain was sequenced within a study of PD-1 blockade in classical Hodgkin lymphoma. Study in general: Patients were infused with nivolumab 3 mg/kg every 2 weeks.

Stated time point: cycle 4 day 1 (C4D1), after five to seven weeks of nivolumab. Exposure to brentuximab vedotin varied, and each patient had relapsed following autologous stem cell transplantation. Method: immunoSEQ multiplex PCR; TCRdb's copy keeps in-frame clones and lacks some. The sample lists about 90,000 clones, approximately 90% seen once, with about 2.9% in the top ten. Concerning this clone itself: Its antigen is not identified.

Study results and caveats: The origin of the repertoire differences remains undefined, with disease activity or prior therapy as possible causes. Newly diagnosed patients and complete responders had comparable diversity at baseline. With CD4+ cells, TCR diversity rose significantly by C4D1, but not with CD8+ cells.

This CDR3 is 14 amino acids long. Trimming left V 3 bases short and J 2 bases short, with 11 bases between. Germline-derived CDR1 and CDR2 are SGDLS and YYNGEE. The chain links TRBV9 to TRBJ2-5; D possibly corresponds to TRBD1 (6 bases). This receptor was obtained from a human donor with classical Hodgkin lymphoma. Sequencing used peripheral blood mononuclear cells (PBMCs), obtained before the fourth cycle of nivolumab. The CDR3 sequence: CASSADSFQETQYF. CDR3 DNA: TGTGCCAGCAGCGCGGACAGTTTTCAAGAGACCCAGTACTTC.